A single sample is the source of the 7 T cell receptor beta chains below, sequenced in a study of T cell repertoires in cytomegalovirus infection. Their antigens are not known. TCRdb re-called the reads through MiXCR, storing one row per CDR3 protein. In the table there are hundreds of thousands of distinct CDR3 sequences, approximately 42% of which are singletons. The specimen was cultured PBMCs, collected from culture after CMV antigen stimulation. The source of these receptors is a human donor in good health (CMV status not recorded). Some clones in this sample may be carry-over from other donors' samples.

The sample holds many counts of this clonotype. The rearrangement uses TRBV7-2 and TRBJ2-3, with 10 bases identical to TRBD2. The CDR3 is 16 residues long. Trimming removed 1 base from V and 4 bases from J; junction bases left unmatched: 5. CDR1 is SGHTA, CDR2 FQGNSA, per germline. The DNA of the CDR3 is TGTGCCAGCAGCTTAGTACTAGCGGGGTTCGCAGATACGCAGTATTTT. Translating gives CASSLVLAGFADTQYF.

The chain uses TRBV19 and TRBJ2-7; D call uncertain. The length of the CDR3 is 14 residues. V was shortened by 6 bases and J by 4 bases, with 16 bases between the two germline ends. CDR1 and CDR2 from the germline V gene are LNHDA and SQIVND (reference sequence). Written as DNA, the CDR3 is TGTGCCAGTAGCAAAAAGGACGCATTTTACGAGCAGTACTTC. Its protein product is CASSKKDAFYEQYF.

The chain recombines TRBV7-9 with TRBJ2-5; D is possibly TRBD1 (6 bases). The CDR3 is made up of 15 amino acids. The V gene lost 7 bases and the J gene lost 0 bases, with 15 bases spanning the gap. CDR1 and CDR2 from the germline V gene are SEHNR and FQNEAQ (reference sequence). The CDR3 sequence: CASTSRGFHQETQYF. The CDR3, as DNA: TGTGCCAGCACCTCAAGGGGGTTTCACCAAGAGACCCAGTACTTC.

The V and J genes are TRBV4-3 and TRBJ2-2; the D gene is possibly TRBD2 (6 bases). This CDR3 comprises 17 residues. Germline lookup yields CDR1 LGHNA and CDR2 YSLEER. V was trimmed by 3 bases and J by 3 bases, leaving 17 bases between them. CDR3 DNA sequence: TGCGCCAGCAGCCACCCTCGGGGGAAGGCCGACACCGGGGAGCTGTTTTTT. Translated: CASSHPRGKADTGELFF.

The V gene is TRBV6-5, the J gene TRBJ2-3; D could derive from TRBD1 or TRBD2 (6 bases each). CDR3 length: 15 amino acids. V lost 6 bases, J lost 1 base, and 14 bases lay in between. CDR1 and CDR2 from the germline V gene are MNHEY and SVGAGI. In DNA form, the CDR3 reads TGTGCCAGCAGCTCCGGTGGGGGGCGCACAGATACGCAGTATTTT. Protein sequence: CASSSGGGRTDTQYF.

CDR3 DNA: TGTGCCAGCAGAAGACAGGGGGACTTTAATTCACCCCTCCACTTT. Encoded protein: CASRRQGDFNSPLHF. The rearrangement joins TRBV27 to TRBJ1-6; 9 nucleotides agree with TRBD1. Looked up from germline, CDR1 is MNHEY and CDR2 is SMNVEV (reference sequence). CDR3 length: 15 amino acids. J gave up 6 bases and V 6 bases, and 6 bases lay outside the gene matches.

The chain recombines TRBV9 with TRBJ2-3, with no clear D. In germline, CDR1 is SGDLS, CDR2 YYNGEE. V lost 2 bases to trimming and J lost 0 bases, with 10 bases between them. This CDR3 contains 15 residues. The CDR3 loop reads CASSVGPTSTDTQYF. CDR3 DNA sequence: TGTGCCAGCAGCGTTGGGCCAACTAGCACAGATACGCAGTATTTT.